The 28 T cell receptor beta chains listed next were all sequenced from one sample in a study of identical twins. TCRdb redid the calling of the 5' RACE reads with MiXCR, one entry per CDR3 protein. The data contain about 150,000 distinct CDR3 sequences, under 4.5% of them singletons. Specimen: memory T cells sorted from blood. The receptors shown here come from a young man in good health.

Many counts were recorded for this clonotype. The chain links TRBV12-3 or TRBV12-4 to TRBJ2-7, with 9 bases aligning to TRBD1. The V gene end was trimmed by 6 bases and the J gene end by 7 bases; junction bases not matched to a gene: 10. CDR3 size: 14 residues. Here the CDR3 reads CASRLNRGQGEQYF. The CDR3 nucleotides are TGTGCCAGCAGGCTCAACAGGGGGCAGGGTGAGCAGTACTTC.

This clonotype was observed many times. The genes are TRBV7-2 and TRBJ2-3; 7 bases match TRBD2. V shed 7 bases and J 2 bases; nucleotides not matched to a gene: 9. This CDR3 contains 15 residues. From germline, CDR1 is SGHTA and CDR2 FQGNSA. This chain's CDR3 is CASTPRGGHTDTQYF. DNA of the CDR3: TGTGCCAGCACCCCGAGGGGAGGGCACACAGATACGCAGTATTTT.

This clonotype was observed a few times. The CDR3 region is CASSVGRNNEQFF. The CDR3 nucleotides are TGTGCCAGCAGTGTAGGGCGGAACAATGAGCAGTTCTTC. This chain links TRBV2 with TRBJ2-1; D unresolved. Trimming shortened V by 4 bases and J by 5 bases, and 9 bases separated the two germline ends. Germline-derived CDR1 and CDR2 are SNHLY and FYNNEI. The CDR3 sequence is 13 residues long.

This clonotype was detected many times. The chain carries TRBV12-5 and TRBJ2-2, with D maybe TRBD2 (5 bases). This CDR3 is built from 15 residues. Germline CDR1 LGHNT, CDR2 FRNRAP. V was pared by 6 bases and J by 6 bases, with 17 bases between. The CDR3 bases are TGTGCTAGTGGGAAGGACTCCCAGGCACCCGGGGAGCTGTTTTTT. This encodes CASGKDSQAPGELFF.

This clonotype was picked up many times. The V and J genes are TRBV5-1 and TRBJ1-2; D remains ambiguous. CDR1 and CDR2 (germline): SGHRS, YFSETQ. V dropped 4 bases and J dropped 7 bases, with 17 bases sitting between them. The CDR3 totals 14 residues. CDR3 bases: TGCGCCAGCAGCCCAGTGCGAGGCCCCAGTGGCTACACCTTC. Amino acids: CASSPVRGPSGYTF.

This clonotype was seen repeatedly, ten times or more. The chain recombines TRBV6-5 with TRBJ2-3, with D tentatively TRBD2 (6 bases). The CDR3 consists of 16 residues. The germline V gene has CDR1 MNHEY and CDR2 SVGAGI. V was shortened by 2 bases and J by 3 bases, with 15 bases between the two germline ends. CDR3 DNA sequence: TGTGCCAGCAGTTACGATCCGGCGGGGTTAACAGATACGCAGTATTTT. It translates to CASSYDPAGLTDTQYF.

This clonotype has a count of ten or more. The chain employs TRBV6-1 and TRBJ2-5, with D unresolved. Germline assignment: CDR1 MNHNS and CDR2 SASEGT. V lost 0 bases to trimming and J lost 1 base, with 9 bases between them. The CDR3 totals 15 residues. The CDR3 spells CASSEAASFQETQYF. The CDR3 DNA reads TGTGCCAGCAGTGAAGCCGCCAGTTTCCAAGAGACCCAGTACTTC.

This clonotype was seen ten or more times. V is TRBV7-9 and J is TRBJ1-1; D not certain. The CDR3 runs 14 residues. The germline gives CDR1 SEHNR, CDR2 FQNEAQ (reference sequence). Trimming removed 2 bases from V and 0 bases from J, with 7 bases in between. CDR3 protein: CASSLPEMNTEAFF. CDR3 coding DNA: TGTGCCAGCAGCTTACCGGAAATGAACACTGAAGCTTTCTTT. The full variable domain, completed using reference TRBV7-9 and TRBJ1-1, is DTGVSQNPRHKITKRGQNVTFRCDPISEHNRLYWYRQTLGQGPEFLTYFQNEAQLEKSRLLSDRFSAERPKGSFSTLEIQRTEQGDSAMYLCASSLPEMNTEAFFGQGTRLTVV.

In this sample, this clonotype turned up many times. The chain combines TRBV11-2 with TRBJ1-1, with 12 bases fitting TRBD1. Trimming took 3 bases from V and 5 from J; bases not matched to a gene: 16. Germline-derived CDR1 and CDR2 are SGHAT and FQNNGV. This CDR3 contains 19 residues. The CDR3 nucleotides are TGTGCCAGCAGCTTTTTAGGATTGGGGACAGGGGGCAGTCGGACTGAAGCTTTCTTT. Protein: CASSFLGLGTGGSRTEAFF.

In its sample, this clonotype was seen many times. The rearrangement uses TRBV7-2 and TRBJ2-1, with a possible D match to TRBD2 (5 bases). The CDR3 extends over 16 amino acids. Germline V gives CDR1 SGHTA, CDR2 FQGNSA. The V end was cut by 1 base, the J end by 5 bases, with 15 bases between. CDR3 coding DNA: TGTGCCAGCAGCTTAGGAGGGATCGGGGTCGACAATGAGCAGTTCTTC. Translated: CASSLGGIGVDNEQFF.

This clonotype occurred many times. V is TRBV5-6 and J is TRBJ1-1; D might be TRBD1 (5 bases). This CDR3 region has 15 residues. Trimming pared 0 bases from V and 0 bases from J, leaving 9 bases between. CDR1 and CDR2 from the germline V gene are SGHDT and YYEEEE. The CDR3: CASSLVATVNTEAFF. DNA for the CDR3: TGTGCCAGCAGCTTGGTTGCGACAGTGAACACTGAAGCTTTCTTT.

The table lists this clonotype with many counts. The gene calls are TRBV20-1 and TRBJ2-7; D ambiguous. The CDR3 spans 12 residues. Germline V lookup: CDR1 DFQATT, CDR2 SNEGSKA (reference sequence). V was trimmed by 3 bases and J by 5 bases, leaving 11 bases between them. The CDR3 loop reads CSASGHEDEQYF. In DNA, the CDR3 is TGCAGTGCTAGCGGGCATGAGGACGAGCAGTACTTC.

The V gene is TRBV7-9, the J gene TRBJ1-1; 8 nucleotides agree with TRBD1. Germline assignment: CDR1 SEHNR and CDR2 FQNEAQ (reference sequence). With 0 bases clipped from V and 5 bases from J, the junction kept 5 bases outside the gene matches. The CDR3 has 15 residues. This CDR3 is CASSLASGGRTEAFF. The CDR3 DNA is TGTGCCAGCAGCTTAGCTTCAGGGGGCCGGACTGAAGCTTTCTTT.

This clonotype was detected ten times or more. In nucleotides, the CDR3 is TGTGCCAGCAGCCCATTGCGGCCCAATGAAAAACTGTTTTTT. Translating it yields CASSPLRPNEKLFF. This chain uses TRBV5-5 with TRBJ1-4; D unclear. Germline V gene data show CDR1 as SGHKS and CDR2 as YYEKEE (reference sequence). Deletions cut 4 bases from V and 5 bases from J, with 12 bases between. The CDR3 spans 14 residues.

This clonotype appeared many times. The V and J genes are TRBV12-3 or TRBV12-4 and TRBJ2-1; D call uncertain. Trimming took off 6 bases at V and 4 bases at J, with 13 bases between the two ends. The CDR3 totals 14 residues. As DNA, the CDR3 is TGTGCCAGCAGAAACCCCGGAGTTTACAATGAGCAGTTCTTC. Translating gives CASRNPGVYNEQFF.

Ten or more counts support this clonotype. The CDR3 sequence is CASSPWTEETQYF. CDR3 coding DNA: TGTGCCAGCAGCCCGTGGACGGAAGAGACCCAGTACTTC. The chain recombines TRBV5-6 with TRBJ2-5; unclear D gene. V was pared by 4 bases and J by 3 bases, with 10 bases between. The CDR3 is 13 amino acids. Germline V gene data show CDR1 as SGHDT and CDR2 as YYEEEE. Drawing the rest from reference TRBV5-6 and TRBJ2-5, the complete variable domain is DAGVTQSPTHLIKTRGQQVTLRCSPKSGHDTVSWYQQALGQGPQFIFQYYEEEERQRGNFPDRFSGHQFPNYSSELNVNALLLGDSALYLCASSPWTEETQYFGPGTRLLVL.

This clonotype was observed many times. This chain links TRBV20-1 with TRBJ1-4; 11 positions match TRBD1. The CDR3 covers 15 residues. Germline V lookup: CDR1 DFQATT, CDR2 SNEGSKA (reference sequence). J gave up 7 bases and V 3 bases, and 7 bases lay outside the gene matches. Here the CDR3 reads CSASATGTGGEKLFF. As DNA, the CDR3 is TGCAGTGCTAGCGCAACCGGGACAGGGGGTGAAAAACTGTTTTTT.

This clonotype occurred many times. V usage is TRBV7-2 and J usage is TRBJ1-3; D gene uncertain. The CDR3 extends over 16 amino acids. Trimming stripped 5 bases from V and 0 bases from J, with 14 bases between. CDR1 and CDR2 from the germline V gene are SGHTA and FQGNSA. CDR3: CASSPLATNSGNTIYF. The CDR3 DNA follows: TGTGCCAGCAGCCCACTGGCGACCAACTCTGGAAACACCATATATTTT.

The table lists this clonotype with a few counts. The rearrangement links TRBV20-1 to TRBJ2-1, with 7 positions matching TRBD2. The length of the CDR3 is 14 residues. After removal of 2 bases from V and 4 bases from J, the junction contained 5 bases not matched to a gene. Germline CDR1 reads DFQATT; CDR2 reads SNEGSKA (reference sequence). The DNA of the CDR3 is TGCAGTGCTAGAAACCGGGAGGTTTACAATGAGCAGTTCTTC. It encodes CSARNREVYNEQFF.

This clonotype was observed many times. The genes are TRBV7-9 and TRBJ1-5, with D uncertain. The length of the CDR3 is 16 residues. Germline loops: CDR1 SEHNR, CDR2 FQNEAQ (reference sequence). Trimming took off 1 base at V and 2 bases at J, with 12 bases between the two ends. CDR3 in DNA: TGTGCCAGCAGCTTAGTAGGAGGTTCTGGCAATCAGCCCCAGCATTTT. This sequence encodes CASSLVGGSGNQPQHF.

This clonotype was seen repeatedly, ten times or more. V is TRBV7-9 and J is TRBJ2-7; unclear D gene. Germline V gene lookup returns CDR1 SEHNR and CDR2 FQNEAQ (reference sequence). CDR3 length: 14 amino acids. Trimming took 5 bases from V and 5 from J, leaving 16 bases between them. For the CDR3, the DNA is TGTGCCAGCAGCCCACACACACACCTCCACGAGCAGTACTTC. Translation gives CASSPHTHLHEQYF.

This clonotype was recorded at least ten times. The chain combines TRBV7-2 with TRBJ2-7, with 12 nucleotides matching TRBD2. Germline CDR1 is SGHTA and CDR2 is FQGNSA. The CDR3 runs 16 residues. The V and J ends lost 1 base and 7 bases, in that order; junction bases with no gene match: 8. CDR3 region: CASSLEVLAGGGEQYF. CDR3 bases: TGTGCCAGCAGCTTAGAAGTACTAGCGGGAGGCGGAGAGCAGTACTTC. The full variable domain, completed using reference TRBV7-2 and TRBJ2-7, is GAGVSQSPSNKVTEKGKDVELRCDPISGHTALYWYRQSLGQGLEFLIYFQGNSAPDKSGLPSDRFSAERTGGSVSTLTIQRTQQEDSAVYLCASSLEVLAGGGEQYFGPGTRLTVT.

This clonotype was picked up many times. The chain has TRBV6-1 and TRBJ2-7, with 8 bases identical to TRBD2. The CDR3 loop spans 13 amino acids. J was trimmed by 7 bases and V by 6 bases; bases with no gene match: 8. CDR1 and CDR2 from the germline V gene are MNHNS and SASEGT. CDR3 amino acids: CASRPGLAGEQYV. In DNA form, the CDR3 reads TGTGCCAGCAGACCCGGACTAGCTGGAGAGCAGTACGTC.

This clonotype was seen ten or more times. This chain joins TRBV7-2 and TRBJ2-3; TRBD2 matches at 11 bases. The length of the CDR3 is 15 residues. Per the germline V gene, CDR1 is SGHTA and CDR2 is FQGNSA. V was pared by 5 bases and J by 7 bases, with 8 bases of the junction left unmatched. For the CDR3, the DNA is TGTGCCAGCAGCCATACTAGCGGGAGTCGTAATACGCAGTATTTT. Its translation is CASSHTSGSRNTQYF.

V is TRBV10-2 and J is TRBJ1-2, with a tentative D call TRBD1 (6 bases). The CDR3 extends over 15 amino acids. V dropped 3 bases and J dropped 5 bases, with 16 bases sitting between them. Germline CDR1 and CDR2: WSHSY and SAAADI. The CDR3 DNA reads as TGCGCCAGCAGTGATAGGGGACACTCTCCGTATGGCTACACCTTC. This translates into CASSDRGHSPYGYTF.

There are a few counts of this clonotype. The chain combines TRBV19 with TRBJ2-1, with D perhaps matching TRBD2 (5 bases). Trimming took off 0 bases at V and 1 base at J, with 7 bases between the two ends. Germline loops: CDR1 LNHDA, CDR2 SQIVND (reference sequence). The CDR3 runs 15 residues. The CDR3 nucleotides are TGTGCCAGTAGTATAGACAGCGGATCCTACAATGAGCAGTTCTTC. Protein: CASSIDSGSYNEQFF. The full variable domain, with the rest looked up from reference TRBV19 and TRBJ2-1, is DGGITQSPKYLFRKEGQNVTLSCEQNLNHDAMYWYRQDPGQGLRLIYYSQIVNDFQKGDIAEGYSVSREKKESFPLTVTSAQKNPTAFYLCASSIDSGSYNEQFFGPGTRLTVL.

This clonotype was picked up many times. The genes are TRBV7-8 and TRBJ1-5; the match to TRBD1 covers 8 bases. Germline V gene lookup returns CDR1 SGHVS and CDR2 FQNEAQ. After removal of 5 bases from V and 9 bases from J, the junction contained 9 bases not matched to a gene. The CDR3 length is 14 residues. The CDR3 nucleotides are TGTGCCAGCAGCAAAGGGACAGGCCCTGGGCCCCAGCATTTT. As protein: CASSKGTGPGPQHF.

This clonotype was seen at least ten times. CDR3 loop: CASSEGGGQPQHF. The CDR3, as DNA: TGCGCCAGCAGCGAGGGTGGAGGTCAGCCCCAGCATTTT. The V gene is TRBV5-1, the J gene TRBJ1-5; D is ambiguous. Germline V lookup: CDR1 SGHRS, CDR2 YFSETQ. Trimming took 4 bases from V and 6 from J, leaving 11 bases between them. The CDR3 length is 13 residues.